This is a list of T cell receptor beta chains from one sample in a study of vaccination effects on CD4 cells after COVID-19. Assay used: immunoSEQ multiplex PCR; TCRdb lists only in-frame clones, some missing. The data contain nearly 45,000 clones, roughly four fifths of them singletons. The antigens for these receptors are not known. The sequencing here drew on CD4+ T cells from PBMCs cultured with a peptide pool, taken before COVID-19 vaccination. These TCRs come from a human donor who had a prior SARS-CoV-2 infection. Both conserved end residues are part of each CDR3. A D gene is named only where the DNA matches it firmly. Rows may omit the clone size; those that give it use once, few, many or a size class.

NA	TRBV18	TRBJ1-2	NA	TGTGCCAGCTCACCACAGTATGAACAGGTCTTGGATGGCTACACCTTC	CASSPQYEQVLDGYTF
few	TRBV19	TRBJ1-4	NA	TGTGCCAGTAGTCCAACACAGACGGACCATGAAAAACTGTTTTTT	CASSPTQTDHEKLFF
NA	TRBV10-3	TRBJ2-7	TRBD1	TGTGCCAGTACCGGGACAGTCAACAACTACGAGCAGTACTTC	CASTGTVNNYEQYF
NA	TRBV11-3	TRBJ2-7	NA	TGTGCCAGCAGCTTACCCCCGTCGATCTACGAGCAGTACTTC	CASSLPPSIYEQYF
few	TRBV4-1	TRBJ1-4	NA	TGCGCCAGCAGCCAAGAACGGGTTTCGAATGAAAAACTGTTTTTT	CASSQERVSNEKLFF
NA	TRBV30	TRBJ2-3	TRBD2	TGTGCCTGGATCGTGGCTAGCGGGCTCACAGATACGCAGTATTTT	CAWIVASGLTDTQYF
NA	TRBV5-4	TRBJ2-1	TRBD1	TGTGCCAGCAGCGGGTCGGGACAGGGGTTCGTTCCGTCCAATGAGCAGTTCTTC	CASSGSGQGFVPSNEQFF
NA	TRBV7-8	TRBJ2-7	TRBD1	TGTGCCAGCAGCTACGGCCCAGGGGGATTAGGCTACGAGCAGTACTTC	CASSYGPGGLGYEQYF
NA	TRBV7-9	TRBJ2-5	TRBD2	TGTGCCAGCAGCTTAAGGCGGGAGGGCCATGAGACCCAGTACTTC	CASSLRREGHETQYF
few	TRBV3-1/TRBV3-2	TRBJ2-1	NA	TGTGCCAGCAGCCAAGATTGGGGATACAATGAGCAGTTCTTC	CASSQDWGYNEQFF
NA	TRBV6-5	TRBJ2-1	NA	TGTGCCAGCAGCTACGCCCCAGTCGGGAATATTAATGAGCAGTTCTTC	CASSYAPVGNINEQFF
NA	TRBV18	TRBJ2-3	TRBD2	TGTGCCAGCTCAGCCTGGACTAGCGGCACAGATACGCAGTATTTT	CASSAWTSGTDTQYF
NA	TRBV5-4	TRBJ2-2	TRBD2	TGTGCCAGCAGCTTGTTAGGCGGGAGTGCCACCGGGGAGCTGTTTTTT	CASSLLGGSATGELFF
once	TRBV5-6	TRBJ2-2	NA	TGTGCCAGCAGCTACCTCTTCGTTGCCGGGGAGCTGTTTTTT	CASSYLFVAGELFF
NA	TRBV6-2/TRBV6-3	TRBJ2-1	NA	TGTGCCAGCAGTCGTAGAATCGCCGAGCAGTTCTTC	CASSRRIAEQFF
NA	TRBV9	TRBJ1-2	NA	TGTGCCAGCAGCAAAACAGGACACCCAACGGATGGCTACACCTTC	CASSKTGHPTDGYTF
once	TRBV12-5	TRBJ1-3	NA	TGTGCTAGTGGTTTATACGGCCCTAGCTCTGGAAACACCATATATTTT	CASGLYGPSSGNTIYF
NA	TRBV11-2	TRBJ2-1	NA	TGTGCCAGCAGGCCTGGGCCTTACAATGAGCAGTTCTTC	CASRPGPYNEQFF
NA	TRBV28	TRBJ2-1	NA	TGTGCCAGCAGTCCCCCCGGGCTAGAGCTCCCGTTCTTC	CASSPPGLELPFF
NA	TRBV28	TRBJ2-3	TRBD1	TGTGCCAGCAGTTGGGGGACAGGGGTCACAGATACGCAGTATTTT	CASSWGTGVTDTQYF
NA	TRBV24-1	TRBJ2-3	NA	TGTGCCACCAGTGATTTTACAACGCAGTATTTT	CATSDFTTQYF
NA	TRBV24-1	TRBJ1-6	NA	TGTGCCACCAGCACCGGGACAAGTAATTCACCCCTCCACTTT	CATSTGTSNSPLHF
NA	TRBV7-9	TRBJ1-1	NA	TGTGCCAGCAGCTTCGACCCGAACACTGAAGCTTTCTTT	CASSFDPNTEAFF
NA	TRBV30	TRBJ1-2	NA	TGTGCCTGGAGCCGGGCGACGGGCAGGGGTTACTATGGCTACACCTTC	CAWSRATGRGYYGYTF
NA	TRBV5-1	TRBJ2-3	NA	TGCGCCAGCAGCTTGGAAGGGGATACGCAGTATTTT	CASSLEGDTQYF
NA	TRBV10-3	TRBJ1-1	TRBD1	TGTGCCATCCGCTATACAGGGGAGGGCACTGAAGCTTTCTTT	CAIRYTGEGTEAFF
once	TRBV5-1	TRBJ1-1	NA	TGCGCCAGCAGCTTAATGGGCTCGTTCACTGAAGCTTTCTTT	CASSLMGSFTEAFF
once	TRBV5-1	TRBJ1-2	TRBD1	TGCGCCAGCAGCTTCGGACAGGGCCCCTATGGCTACACCTTC	CASSFGQGPYGYTF
NA	TRBV5-1	TRBJ2-7	TRBD1	TGCGCCAGCAGCTTGGGTTCAGGGGGTACGTACGAGCAGTACTTC	CASSLGSGGTYEQYF
NA	TRBV5-4	TRBJ1-6	NA	TGTGCCAGCAGCTTTATGGAGAAGCGTTCACCCCTCCACTTT	CASSFMEKRSPLHF
NA	TRBV4-2	TRBJ2-1	TRBD2	TGTGCCAGCAGCCAGGAAGCGGGAGGGCCGAGGAATGAGCAGTTCTTC	CASSQEAGGPRNEQFF
NA	TRBV6-1	TRBJ1-6	TRBD1	TGTGCCAGCAGTGAATGGGGACAGAATTCACCCCTCCACTTT	CASSEWGQNSPLHF
NA	TRBV12-3/TRBV12-4	TRBJ1-2	TRBD1	TGTGCCAGCAGACAGGGGCGAAACTATGGCTACACCTTC	CASRQGRNYGYTF
few	TRBV3-1/TRBV3-2	TRBJ1-2	TRBD1	TGTGCCAGCAGCCAACCGGGACAGGGAGCCACTTTTTACTTC	CASSQPGQGATFYF
NA	TRBV18	TRBJ2-7	TRBD1	TGTGCCAGCTCACCAAGCGGGACAGGGATCGGCGAGCAGTACTTC	CASSPSGTGIGEQYF
NA	TRBV2	TRBJ2-3	NA	TGTGCCAGCGCTCGGGCAGATACGCAGTATTTT	CASARADTQYF
once	TRBV15	TRBJ2-3	NA	TGTGCCACCAGCACCCAACAGGGTTATACGCAGTATTTT	CATSTQQGYTQYF
NA	TRBV7-8	TRBJ1-2	TRBD1	TGTGCCAGCAGCACCTCTACAGGGGTTCGTGGCTACACCTTC	CASSTSTGVRGYTF
NA	TRBV7-9	TRBJ1-2	NA	TGTGCCAGCAGCTTATACGCGACGAACAACTATGGCTACACCTTC	CASSLYATNNYGYTF
few	TRBV18	TRBJ1-6	TRBD1	TGTGCCAGCTCACCAACTTCTACAGGGGGTAATTCACCCCTCCACTTT	CASSPTSTGGNSPLHF